This TCR beta chain was found in a study of early T cells in non-severe SARS-CoV-2 infection. The overall study: Sequencing was performed on bulk RNA from unsorted whole blood, leaving chains unpaired.

Individually, cDNA molecules had unique molecular identifiers attached to them. TCRdb re-called the 5' RACE reads with MiXCR, one entry per CDR3 protein. The sample records 100,000 to 130,000 distinct CDR3 sequences, roughly 11% being singletons. V was cut by 2 bases and J by 5 bases, with 9 bases left in between. Germline V gives CDR1 MGHRA, CDR2 YSYEKL. CDR3 size: 13 residues. Note on this clonotype: Its antigen remains unidentified.

Study-wide results and limits: Reliance on VDJdb matching favored anti-spike CD8 responses; private and CD4 specificities were missed.

The source of this sequence is an adult who was a healthcare worker with PCR-confirmed SARS-CoV-2 infection or an uninfected control (not recorded which). The specimen sequenced was whole blood. V gene TRBV4-1 combines with J gene TRBJ2-5; D perhaps matches TRBD2 (5 bases). The CDR3 DNA reads TGCGCCAGCAGCCAACGGGGAGTTGAGACCCAGTACTTC. This translates into CASSQRGVETQYF.